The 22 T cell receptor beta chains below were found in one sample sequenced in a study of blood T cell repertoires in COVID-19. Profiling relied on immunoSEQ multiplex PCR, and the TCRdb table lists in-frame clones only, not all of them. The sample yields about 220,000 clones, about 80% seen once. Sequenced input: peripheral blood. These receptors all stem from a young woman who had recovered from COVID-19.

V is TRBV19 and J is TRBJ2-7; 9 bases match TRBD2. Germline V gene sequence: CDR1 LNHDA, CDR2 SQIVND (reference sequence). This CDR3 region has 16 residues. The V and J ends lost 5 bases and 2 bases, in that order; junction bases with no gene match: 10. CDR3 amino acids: CASSLRIAGAPYEQYF. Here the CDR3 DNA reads TGTGCCAGTAGTTTACGGATAGCGGGAGCACCCTACGAGCAGTACTTC.

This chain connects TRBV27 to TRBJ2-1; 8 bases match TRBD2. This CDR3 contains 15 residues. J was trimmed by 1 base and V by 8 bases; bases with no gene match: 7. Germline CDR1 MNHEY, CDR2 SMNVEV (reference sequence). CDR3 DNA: TGTGCCAGCGGAGTAAGCGGGAGTTCCTACAATGAGCAGTTCTTC. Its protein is CASGVSGSSYNEQFF.

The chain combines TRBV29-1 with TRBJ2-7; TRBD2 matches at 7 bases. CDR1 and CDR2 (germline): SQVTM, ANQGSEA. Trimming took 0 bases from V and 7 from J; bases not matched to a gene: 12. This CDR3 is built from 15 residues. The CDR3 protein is CSVEDRGTPAGEQYF. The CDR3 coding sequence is TGCAGCGTTGAAGATCGGGGGACCCCAGCGGGGGAGCAGTACTTC.

The CDR3 DNA reads as TGCGCCAGCAGCCGTGGGACTAGCGTTAGCACAGATACGCAGTATTTT. Protein: CASSRGTSVSTDTQYF. The rearrangement joins TRBV5-1 to TRBJ2-3; TRBD2 matches at 10 bases. CDR3 size: 16 residues. CDR1 and CDR2 (germline): SGHRS, YFSETQ. V was pared by 4 bases and J by 0 bases, with 5 bases of the junction left unmatched.

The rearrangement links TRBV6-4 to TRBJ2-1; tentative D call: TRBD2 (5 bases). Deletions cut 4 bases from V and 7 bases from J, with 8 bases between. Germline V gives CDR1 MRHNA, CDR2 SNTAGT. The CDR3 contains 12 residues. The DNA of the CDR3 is TGTGCCAGCAGTGCCGGCGGGAATGAGCAGTTCTTC. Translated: CASSAGGNEQFF.

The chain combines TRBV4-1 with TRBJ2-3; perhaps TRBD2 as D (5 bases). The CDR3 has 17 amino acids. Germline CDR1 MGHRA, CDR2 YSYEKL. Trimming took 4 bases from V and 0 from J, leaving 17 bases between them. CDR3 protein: CASSPPGAGVSTDTQYF. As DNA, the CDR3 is TGCGCCAGCAGCCCTCCCGGCGCGGGTGTGAGCACAGATACGCAGTATTTT.

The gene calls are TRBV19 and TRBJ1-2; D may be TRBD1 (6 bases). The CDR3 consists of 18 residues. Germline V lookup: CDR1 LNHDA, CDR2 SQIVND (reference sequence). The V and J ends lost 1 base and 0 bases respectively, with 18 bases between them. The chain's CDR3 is CASSIGSGQKIANYGYTF. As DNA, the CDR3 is TGTGCCAGTAGTATAGGATCTGGACAGAAAATAGCTAACTATGGCTACACCTTC.

The CDR3 coding sequence is TGCGCCAGCAGCTTCTGGCAGGGGGTGAACACCGGGGAGCTGTTTTTT. It yields the protein CASSFWQGVNTGELFF. The rearrangement uses TRBV5-1 and TRBJ2-2; 7 bases match TRBD1. CDR3 length equals 16 residues. Germline loops: CDR1 SGHRS, CDR2 YFSETQ. V lost 2 bases to trimming and J lost 1 base; unmatched junction nucleotides: 5.

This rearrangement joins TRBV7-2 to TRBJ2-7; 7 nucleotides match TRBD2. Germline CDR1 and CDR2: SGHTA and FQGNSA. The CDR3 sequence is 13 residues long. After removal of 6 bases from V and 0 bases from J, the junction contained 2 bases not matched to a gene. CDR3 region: CASSRDYSYEQYF. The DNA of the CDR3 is TGTGCCAGCAGTCGGGACTACTCCTACGAGCAGTACTTC. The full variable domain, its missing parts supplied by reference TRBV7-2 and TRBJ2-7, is GAGVSQSPSNKVTEKGKDVELRCDPISGHTALYWYRQSLGQGLEFLIYFQGNSAPDKSGLPSDRFSAERTGGSVSTLTIQRTQQEDSAVYLCASSRDYSYEQYFGPGTRLTVT.

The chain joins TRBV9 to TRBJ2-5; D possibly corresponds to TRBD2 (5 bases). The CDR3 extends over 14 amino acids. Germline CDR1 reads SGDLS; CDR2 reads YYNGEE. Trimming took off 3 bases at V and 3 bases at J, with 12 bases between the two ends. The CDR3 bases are TGTGCCAGCAGCGCCGGCGGGCACAAAGAGACCCAGTACTTC. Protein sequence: CASSAGGHKETQYF. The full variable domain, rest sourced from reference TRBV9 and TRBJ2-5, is DSGVTQTPKHLITATGQRVTLRCSPRSGDLSVYWYQQSLDQGLQFLIQYYNGEERAKGNILERFSAQQFPDLHSELNLSSLELGDSALYFCASSAGGHKETQYFGPGTRLLVL.

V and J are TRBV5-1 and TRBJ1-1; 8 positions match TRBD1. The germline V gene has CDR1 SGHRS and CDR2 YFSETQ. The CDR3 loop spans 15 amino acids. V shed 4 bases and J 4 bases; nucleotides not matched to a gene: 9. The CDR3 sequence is CASSIQTGGGTEAFF. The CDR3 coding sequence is TGCGCCAGCAGCATCCAAACAGGGGGAGGCACTGAAGCTTTCTTT.

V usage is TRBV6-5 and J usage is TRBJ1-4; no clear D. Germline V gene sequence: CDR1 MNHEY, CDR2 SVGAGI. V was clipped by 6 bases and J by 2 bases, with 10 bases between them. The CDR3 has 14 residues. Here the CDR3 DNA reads TGTGCCAGCAGAGTGCTCGGTACTAATGAAAAACTGTTTTTT. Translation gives CASRVLGTNEKLFF.

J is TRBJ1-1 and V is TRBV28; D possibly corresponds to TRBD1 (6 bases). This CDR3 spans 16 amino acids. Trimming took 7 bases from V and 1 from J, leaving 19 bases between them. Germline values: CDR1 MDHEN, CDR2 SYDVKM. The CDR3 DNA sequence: TGTGCCAGCACAGAAGGGGGGGCGCGGAGGAACACTGAAGCTTTCTTT. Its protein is CASTEGGARRNTEAFF.

CDR3 sequence (DNA): TGTGCCAGCTCCGAGGGACTAGCGGGCTTAATCTCCTACGAGCAGTACTTC. It codes for CASSEGLAGLISYEQYF. The gene calls are TRBV4-2 and TRBJ2-7; 12 bases align to TRBD2. Trimming at V came to 8 bases and at J to 0 bases, leaving 11 bases not matched to a gene. The CDR3 runs 17 residues. Looked up from germline, CDR1 is LGHNA and CDR2 is YNFKEQ.

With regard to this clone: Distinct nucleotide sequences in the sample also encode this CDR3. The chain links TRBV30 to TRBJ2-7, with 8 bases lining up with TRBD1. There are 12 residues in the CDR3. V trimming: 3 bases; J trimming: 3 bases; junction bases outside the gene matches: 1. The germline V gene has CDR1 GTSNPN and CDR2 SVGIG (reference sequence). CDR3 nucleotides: TGTGCCTGGAGCGGACAGGGCTACGAGCAGTACTTC. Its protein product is CAWSGQGYEQYF.

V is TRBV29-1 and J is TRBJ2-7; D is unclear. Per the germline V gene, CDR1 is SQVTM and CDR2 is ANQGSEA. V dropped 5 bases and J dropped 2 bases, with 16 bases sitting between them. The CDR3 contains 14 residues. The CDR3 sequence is CSVRLRASPYEQYF. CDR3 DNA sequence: TGCAGCGTTCGCCTACGCGCCTCCCCCTACGAGCAGTACTTC.

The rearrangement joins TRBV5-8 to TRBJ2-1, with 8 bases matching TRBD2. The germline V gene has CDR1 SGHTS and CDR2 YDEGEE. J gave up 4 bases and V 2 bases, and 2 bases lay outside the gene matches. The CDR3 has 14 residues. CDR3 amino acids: CASSLGLAYNEQFF. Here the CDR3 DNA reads TGTGCCAGCAGCTTAGGACTAGCTTACAATGAGCAGTTCTTC.

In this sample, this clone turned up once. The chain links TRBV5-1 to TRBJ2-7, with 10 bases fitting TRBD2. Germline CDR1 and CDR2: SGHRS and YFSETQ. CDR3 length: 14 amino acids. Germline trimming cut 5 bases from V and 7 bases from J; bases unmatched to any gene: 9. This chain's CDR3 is CASRVTSGVLEQYF. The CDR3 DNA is TGCGCCAGCAGAGTCACTAGCGGGGTTCTGGAGCAGTACTTC.

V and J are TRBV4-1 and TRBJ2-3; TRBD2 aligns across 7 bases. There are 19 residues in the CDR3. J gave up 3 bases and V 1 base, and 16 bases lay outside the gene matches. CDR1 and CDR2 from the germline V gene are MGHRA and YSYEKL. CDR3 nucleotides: TGCGCCAGCAGCCAAGCCACCCTAGGAAGACTAGCTGGAACAGATACGCAGTATTTT. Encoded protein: CASSQATLGRLAGTDTQYF.

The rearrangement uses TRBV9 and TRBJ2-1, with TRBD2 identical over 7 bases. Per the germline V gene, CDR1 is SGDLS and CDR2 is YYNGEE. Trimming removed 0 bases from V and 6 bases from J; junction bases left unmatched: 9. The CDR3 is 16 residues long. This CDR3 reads CASSVAGLTGGNEQFF. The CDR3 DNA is TGTGCCAGCAGCGTAGCTGGGCTAACGGGAGGCAATGAGCAGTTCTTC. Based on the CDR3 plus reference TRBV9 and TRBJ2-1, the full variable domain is DSGVTQTPKHLITATGQRVTLRCSPRSGDLSVYWYQQSLDQGLQFLIQYYNGEERAKGNILERFSAQQFPDLHSELNLSSLELGDSALYFCASSVAGLTGGNEQFFGPGTRLTVL.

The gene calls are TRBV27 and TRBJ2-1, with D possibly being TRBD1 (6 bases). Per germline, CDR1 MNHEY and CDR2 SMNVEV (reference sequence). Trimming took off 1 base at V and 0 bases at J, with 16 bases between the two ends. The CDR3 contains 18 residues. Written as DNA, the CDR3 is TGTGCCAGCAGTTTATTCACCGGGACACCGAGCTCCTACAATGAGCAGTTCTTC. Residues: CASSLFTGTPSSYNEQFF.

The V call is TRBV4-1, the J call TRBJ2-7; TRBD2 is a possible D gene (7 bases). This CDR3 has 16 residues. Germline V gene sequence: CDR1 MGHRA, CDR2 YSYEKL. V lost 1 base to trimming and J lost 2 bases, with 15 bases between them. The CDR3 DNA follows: TGCGCCAGCAGCCAAGCCCGTGGGAGGGGGGCCTACGAGCAGTACTTC. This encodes CASSQARGRGAYEQYF.